A single sample is the source of the 5 T cell receptor beta chains below, sequenced in a study of blood T cell repertoires in COVID-19. Data came from immunoSEQ multiplex PCR; TCRdb stores just in-frame clones and leaves some out. Of some 390,000 clones in the sample, around nine tenths were seen once. The sample taken for sequencing was peripheral blood. These TCRs come from a human donor in a cohort sampled during active COVID-19.

V usage is TRBV9 and J usage is TRBJ2-1; 8 positions match TRBD1. Germline trimming cut 3 bases from V and 2 bases from J; bases unmatched to any gene: 7. The CDR3 spans 16 residues. Per the germline V gene, CDR1 is SGDLS and CDR2 is YYNGEE. CDR3 region: CASSARGDRTYNEQFF. The CDR3 DNA follows: TGTGCCAGCAGCGCGCGCGGGGACAGGACCTACAATGAGCAGTTCTTC. The full variable domain, its missing parts supplied by reference TRBV9 and TRBJ2-1, is DSGVTQTPKHLITATGQRVTLRCSPRSGDLSVYWYQQSLDQGLQFLIQYYNGEERAKGNILERFSAQQFPDLHSELNLSSLELGDSALYFCASSARGDRTYNEQFFGPGTRLTVL.

This rearrangement joins TRBV9 to TRBJ2-1, with a weak D call TRBD1 (6 bases). Germline V lookup: CDR1 SGDLS, CDR2 YYNGEE. The germline V and J ends were trimmed by 0 bases and 6 bases, with 16 bases remaining between them. CDR3 length: 16 residues. The chain's CDR3 is CASSVGDQGFPNEQFF. The CDR3 nucleotides read TGTGCCAGCAGCGTAGGGGACCAGGGGTTTCCCAATGAGCAGTTCTTC.

This rearrangement joins TRBV5-1 to TRBJ2-7; 12 nucleotides match TRBD2. Germline assignment: CDR1 SGHRS and CDR2 YFSETQ. The CDR3 length is 14 residues. Trimming cost V 4 bases and J 13 bases; bases outside gene matches: 12. CDR3 in DNA: TGCGCCAGCAGCACCGGACTAGCGGGGCAAAGGGGATACTTC. Its protein is CASSTGLAGQRGYF.

The V gene is TRBV5-6, the J gene TRBJ2-2; tentatively, D is TRBD1 (6 bases). Between the trimmed V and J ends, which lost 6 bases and 3 bases, there was a span of 15 bases. Germline CDR1 reads SGHDT; CDR2 reads YYEEEE. The CDR3 covers 15 residues. The CDR3 loop reads CASILTGFHTGELFF. The CDR3 nucleotides are TGTGCCAGCATTCTTACAGGGTTCCACACCGGGGAGCTGTTTTTT.

This clone was found a few times. V usage is TRBV5-1 and J usage is TRBJ2-5, with TRBD1 identical over 8 bases. V was clipped by 0 bases and J by 0 bases; unmatched bases: 10. The CDR3 totals 18 residues. In germline, CDR1 is SGHRS, CDR2 YFSETQ. This CDR3 is CASSLAGGRIGYQETQYF. The CDR3 DNA reads as TGCGCCAGCAGCTTGGCAGGGGGCCGTATCGGGTACCAAGAGACCCAGTACTTC.